The 20 T cell receptor beta chains given below trace back to one sample, sequenced in a study of blood T cells in healthy people across ages. The second PCR ran 7 to 11 cycles with a sample-barcoded 5' primer and J-beta primers. A single record per CDR3 protein comes from TCRdb applying MiXCR to the 5' RACE reads. The sample lists about 1.6 million distinct CDR3 sequences, 30% to 40% occurring once. The sequenced sample consisted of blood. The origin of the receptors is a woman aged 30 to 39 in good health.

The CDR3 reads CASSQGSGGAPYNEQFF. The CDR3 coding sequence is TGTGCCAGCAGCCAAGGGAGCGGGGGGGCCCCCTACAATGAGCAGTTCTTC. The chain joins TRBV3-1 to TRBJ2-1; 10 bases match TRBD2. CDR1 and CDR2 (germline): LGHDT, YNNKEL (reference sequence). After removal of 1 base from V and 2 bases from J, the junction contained 5 bases not matched to a gene. This CDR3 is 17 amino acids long.

This clonotype has ten or more counts. The genes are TRBV20-1 and TRBJ2-1; D may be TRBD1 or TRBD2 (5 bases each). This CDR3 has 15 amino acids. Trimming removed 3 bases at V and 8 bases at J, with 20 bases between. CDR1 and CDR2 from the germline V gene are DFQATT and SNEGSKA (reference sequence). The CDR3 bases are TGCAGTGCTAGGGCCCCAGGACTCCCGGGACATGAGCAGTTCTTC. Translated, it gives CSARAPGLPGHEQFF.

The chain has TRBV7-9 and TRBJ1-2; D is ambiguous. The CDR3 spans 12 residues. V lost 2 bases to trimming and J lost 8 bases, with 9 bases between them. CDR1 and CDR2 from the germline V gene are SEHNR and FQNEAQ (reference sequence). The chain's CDR3 is CASSLFPGGYTF. The CDR3 DNA reads TGTGCCAGCAGCTTATTTCCTGGCGGCTACACCTTC.

This clonotype was counted between two and nine times. The J gene is TRBJ2-5, the V gene TRBV7-2, with D possibly being TRBD2 (6 bases). This CDR3 is 17 amino acids long. The germline CDR1 and CDR2 sequences are SGHTA and FQGNSA. Trimming took 0 bases from V and 11 from J, leaving 25 bases between them. The CDR3 sequence is CASSLAYYQRATREQYF. The CDR3 nucleotides read TGTGCCAGCAGCTTAGCGTACTATCAACGGGCAACACGGGAGCAGTACTTC.

This clonotype has just a few counts. The chain couples TRBV9 to TRBJ2-1; TRBD2 might be the D (5 bases). The CDR3 contains 15 residues. The germline V gene has CDR1 SGDLS and CDR2 YYNGEE. V was cut by 0 bases and J by 6 bases, with 13 bases left in between. The CDR3: CASSVGGWTGNEQFF. The CDR3 region has the DNA TGTGCCAGCAGCGTAGGAGGCTGGACTGGCAATGAGCAGTTCTTC.

Only a few counts were recorded for this clonotype. This rearrangement joins TRBV9 to TRBJ2-5; TRBD2 aligns across 9 bases. Germline CDR1 and CDR2: SGDLS and YYNGEE. The CDR3 is 15 residues long. With V trimmed by 3 bases and J by 3 bases, 6 bases remained unmatched. In DNA, the CDR3 is TGTGCCAGCAGCGGCGGAAGCGGGGGGAAAGAGACCCAGTACTTC. This translates into CASSGGSGGKETQYF.

The V and J genes are TRBV28 and TRBJ1-1, with unresolved D. This CDR3 has 11 residues. V was cut by 4 bases and J by 10 bases, with 10 bases left in between. Germline V lookup: CDR1 MDHEN, CDR2 SYDVKM. The CDR3: CASSSGGGAFF. Written as DNA, the CDR3 is TGTGCCAGCAGTTCGGGCGGTGGAGCTTTCTTT.

The chain employs TRBV5-1 and TRBJ2-1; D is unclear. Germline V gene data show CDR1 as SGHRS and CDR2 as YFSETQ. Trimming cost V 0 bases and J 13 bases, with 8 bases left between them. The CDR3 sequence is 11 residues long. The chain's CDR3 is CASSLADQQFF. In DNA form, the CDR3 reads TGCGCCAGCAGCTTGGCGGACCAACAGTTCTTC.

The genes are TRBV12-3 or TRBV12-4 and TRBJ1-1; D is unclear. This CDR3 is 13 amino acids long. The germline V and J ends were trimmed by 6 bases and 0 bases, with 8 bases remaining between them. The CDR3 DNA reads TGTGCCAGCAGGGCTTCCCTGAACACTGAAGCTTTCTTT. Amino acids: CASRASLNTEAFF.

This chain links TRBV12-3 or TRBV12-4 with TRBJ2-3; no reliable D call. This CDR3 is built from 13 residues. V was trimmed by 5 bases and J by 2 bases, leaving 8 bases between them. The CDR3: CASSKAVTDTQYF. As DNA, the CDR3 is TGTGCCAGCAGTAAAGCAGTCACAGATACGCAGTATTTT.

This clonotype was seen only a few times. The chain joins TRBV10-3 to TRBJ1-1, with a weak D call TRBD1 (5 bases). Trimming left V 6 bases short and J 3 bases short, with 11 bases between. The CDR3 spans 13 residues. Germline CDR1 and CDR2: ENHRY and SYGVKD. The CDR3 loop is CAIRLQGDTEAFF. CDR3 coding DNA: TGTGCCATCAGACTCCAAGGGGACACTGAAGCTTTCTTT.

The chain has TRBV7-9 and TRBJ1-4; TRBD1 agrees at 7 bases. After removal of 5 bases from V and 7 bases from J, the junction contained 13 bases not matched to a gene. The CDR3 is 16 amino acids. The germline gives CDR1 SEHNR, CDR2 FQNEAQ (reference sequence). CDR3 sequence (DNA): TGTGCCAGCAGCATCCCACCAGACAGGGATGGTGAAAAACTGTTTTTT. It yields the protein CASSIPPDRDGEKLFF.

This clonotype was seen more than once but under ten times. The chain employs TRBV7-6 and TRBJ2-6; D unclear. V lost 5 bases and J lost 0, with 11 bases in between. Germline V gives CDR1 SGHVS, CDR2 FNYEAQ. The CDR3 consists of 16 residues. Written as DNA, the CDR3 is TGTGCCAGCAGCCAGTCCCATGTCTCTGGGGCCAACGTCCTGACTTTC. Translating gives CASSQSHVSGANVLTF.

The chain combines TRBV7-6 with TRBJ2-5, with 9 nucleotides matching TRBD1. V lost 8 bases to trimming and J lost 5 bases; unmatched junction nucleotides: 12. CDR1 and CDR2 from the germline V gene are SGHVS and FNYEAQ. This CDR3 is 15 amino acids long. In DNA, the CDR3 is TGTGCCAGCTCTACCCAGGGACAGGGAGGGGAGACCCAGTACTTC. Residues: CASSTQGQGGETQYF.

This clonotype has a handful of counts. This chain joins TRBV10-2 and TRBJ2-6; unclear D gene. The germline gives CDR1 WSHSY, CDR2 SAAADI. The CDR3 is made up of 14 amino acids. With 3 bases removed from V and 3 bases from J, the gap between germline ends came to 6 bases. The CDR3 loop reads CASSDEVGANVLTF. CDR3 sequence (DNA): TGCGCCAGCAGTGACGAGGTTGGGGCCAACGTCCTGACTTTC.

For this clonotype: The junction departs from the called germline gene at one end, perhaps through a read error. The chain joins TRBV7-2 to TRBJ1-2; D gene unclear. In germline, CDR1 is SGHTA, CDR2 FQGNSA. This CDR3 comprises 13 residues. The CDR3 is CASSLEADYSYTF. In DNA form, the CDR3 reads TGTGCCAGCAGCTTAGAGGCAGACTATAGCTACACCTTC.

At least ten counts were recorded for this clonotype. This chain uses TRBV20-1 with TRBJ2-7, with 7 bases matching TRBD1. J gave up 4 bases and V 0 bases, and 12 bases lay outside the gene matches. The CDR3 is 16 residues long. CDR1 DFQATT and CDR2 SNEGSKA come from the germline V gene (reference sequence). The chain's CDR3 is CSARDHRGGVPYEQYF. CDR3 sequence (DNA): TGCAGTGCTAGAGATCACAGGGGTGGGGTCCCGTACGAGCAGTACTTC.

The gene calls are TRBV7-2 and TRBJ1-2; TRBD1 matches 9 bases. This CDR3 region has 16 residues. Germline CDR1 is SGHTA and CDR2 is FQGNSA. V was clipped by 6 bases and J by 8 bases; unmatched bases: 16. The CDR3 bases are TGTGCCAGCAGTTCGACGGACAGGGGAGTTATAACAGGCTACACCTTC. This gives the protein CASSSTDRGVITGYTF.

The chain uses TRBV7-2 and TRBJ2-7; 9 nucleotides agree with TRBD2. CDR1 and CDR2 (germline): SGHTA, FQGNSA. Germline trimming cut 3 bases from V and 7 bases from J; bases unmatched to any gene: 7. CDR3 length: 14 residues. For the CDR3, the DNA is TGTGCCAGCAGCTTCGGCGGGGGGGCCTCTGAGCAGTACTTC. This gives the protein CASSFGGGASEQYF.

This clonotype was found once. The V and J genes are TRBV28 and TRBJ1-1; no clear D. This CDR3 has 12 residues. Germline V gene data show CDR1 as MDHEN and CDR2 as SYDVKM. The ends were cut back, 3 bases at V and 8 bases at J, with 10 bases in the middle. CDR3 sequence (DNA): TGTGCCAGCAGTTTCATTCGGCAAGAAGCTTTCTTT. It translates to CASSFIRQEAFF.